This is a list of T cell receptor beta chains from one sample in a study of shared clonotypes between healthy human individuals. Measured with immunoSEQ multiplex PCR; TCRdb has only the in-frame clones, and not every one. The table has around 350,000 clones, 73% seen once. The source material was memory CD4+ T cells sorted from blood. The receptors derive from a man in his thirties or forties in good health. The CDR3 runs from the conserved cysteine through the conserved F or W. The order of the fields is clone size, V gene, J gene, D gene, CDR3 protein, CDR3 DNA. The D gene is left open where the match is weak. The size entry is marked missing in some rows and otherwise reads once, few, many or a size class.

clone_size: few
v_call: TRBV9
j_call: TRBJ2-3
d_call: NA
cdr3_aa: CASSFGGSTDTQYF
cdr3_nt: TGTGCCAGCAGCTTCGGGGGATCGACAGATACGCAGTATTTT

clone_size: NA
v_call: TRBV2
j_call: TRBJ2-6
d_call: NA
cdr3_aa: CASSAGANVLTF
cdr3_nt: TGTGCCAGCAGTGCAGGCGCCAACGTCCTGACTTTC

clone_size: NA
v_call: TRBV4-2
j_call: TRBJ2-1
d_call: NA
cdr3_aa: CASSQYPPGAAYNEQFF
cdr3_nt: TGTGCCAGCAGCCAATACCCCCCAGGGGCGGCCTACAATGAGCAGTTCTTC

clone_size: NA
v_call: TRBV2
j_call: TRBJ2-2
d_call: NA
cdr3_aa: CASTGQGGELFF
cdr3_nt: TGTGCCAGCACCGGACAAGGCGGGGAGCTGTTTTTT

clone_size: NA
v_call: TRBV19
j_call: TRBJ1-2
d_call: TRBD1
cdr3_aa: CASSGGTYGYTF
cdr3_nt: TGTGCCAGCTCAGGGGGGACCTATGGCTACACCTTC

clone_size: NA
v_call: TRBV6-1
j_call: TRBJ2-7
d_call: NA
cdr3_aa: CASRVGQTYEQYF
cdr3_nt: TGTGCCAGCAGGGTTGGCCAAACCTACGAGCAGTACTTC

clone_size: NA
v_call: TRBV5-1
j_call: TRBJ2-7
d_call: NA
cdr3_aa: CASRLTAGDAYEQYF
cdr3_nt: TGCGCCAGCAGACTCACGGCAGGGGACGCCTACGAGCAGTACTTC

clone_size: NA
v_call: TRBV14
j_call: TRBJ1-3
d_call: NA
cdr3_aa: CASRKTTGFSGNTIYF
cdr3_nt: TGTGCCAGCAGAAAGACTACAGGGTTCTCTGGAAACACCATATATTTT

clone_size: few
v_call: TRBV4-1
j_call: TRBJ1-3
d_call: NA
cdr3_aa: CASSRAGMVSGNTIYF
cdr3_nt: TGCGCCAGCAGCCGGGCAGGGATGGTATCTGGAAACACCATATATTTT

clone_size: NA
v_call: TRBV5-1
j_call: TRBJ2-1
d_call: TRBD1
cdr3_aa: CASSLATDRGNEQFF
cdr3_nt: TGCGCCAGCAGCTTGGCCACCGACAGGGGCAATGAGCAGTTCTTC

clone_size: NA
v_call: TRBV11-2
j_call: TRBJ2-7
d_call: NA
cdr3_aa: CASSLAGGPMYF
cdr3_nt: TGTGCCAGCAGCTTAGCTGGAGGGCCGATGTACTTC

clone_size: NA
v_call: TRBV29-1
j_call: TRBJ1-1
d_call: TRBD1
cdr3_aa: CSVSPGGNTEAFF
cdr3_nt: TGCAGCGTTTCCCCAGGGGGGAACACTGAAGCTTTCTTT

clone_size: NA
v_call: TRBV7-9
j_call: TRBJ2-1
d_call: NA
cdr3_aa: CASSLLRGRGEQFF
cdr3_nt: TGTGCCAGCAGCTTGCTGAGGGGGAGGGGTGAGCAGTTCTTC

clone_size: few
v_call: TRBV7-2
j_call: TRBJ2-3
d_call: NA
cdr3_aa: CASSSQNLPGADTQYF
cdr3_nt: TGTGCCAGCAGCTCGCAAAACCTCCCAGGGGCAGATACGCAGTATTTT

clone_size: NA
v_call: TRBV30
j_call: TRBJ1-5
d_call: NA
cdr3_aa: CAWRQGHGQPQHF
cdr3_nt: TGTGCCTGGAGACAGGGACACGGTCAGCCCCAGCATTTT

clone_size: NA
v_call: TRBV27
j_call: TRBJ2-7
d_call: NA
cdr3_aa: CASRRLGPYEQYF
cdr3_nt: TGTGCCAGCAGACGACTAGGTCCCTACGAGCAGTACTTC

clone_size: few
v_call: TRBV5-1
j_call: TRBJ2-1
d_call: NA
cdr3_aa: CASSLGDNNEQFF
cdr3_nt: TGCGCCAGCAGCTTGGGGGACAACAATGAGCAGTTCTTC

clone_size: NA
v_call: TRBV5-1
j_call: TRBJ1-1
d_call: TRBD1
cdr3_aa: CASSPLMGQQEAFF
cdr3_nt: TGCGCCAGCAGCCCGTTAATGGGACAGCAAGAAGCTTTCTTT

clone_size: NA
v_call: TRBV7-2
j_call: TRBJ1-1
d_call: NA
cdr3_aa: CASSFLRARLNTEAFF
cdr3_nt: TGTGCCAGCAGCTTTCTCAGGGCCAGACTGAACACTGAAGCTTTCTTT

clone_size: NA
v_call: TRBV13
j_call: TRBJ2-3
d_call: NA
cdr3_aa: CASSKTARTDTQYF
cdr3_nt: TGTGCCAGCAGTAAGACAGCGAGGACAGATACGCAGTATTTT

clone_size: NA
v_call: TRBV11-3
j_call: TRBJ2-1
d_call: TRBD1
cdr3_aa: CANLTTPWDRGWDEQFF
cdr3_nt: TGTGCCAACTTAACCACTCCGTGGGACAGGGGATGGGATGAGCAGTTCTTC

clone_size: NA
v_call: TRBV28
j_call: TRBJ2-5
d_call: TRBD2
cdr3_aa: CASSQPGLAFGETQYF
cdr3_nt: TGTGCCAGCAGTCAACCGGGACTAGCATTTGGGGAGACCCAGTACTTC

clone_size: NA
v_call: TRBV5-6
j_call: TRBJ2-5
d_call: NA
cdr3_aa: CASSLGNSGLGCGVTQYF
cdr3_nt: TGTGCCAGCAGCTTGGGAAATTCTGGCCTGGGGTGCGGTGTGACCCAGTACTTC

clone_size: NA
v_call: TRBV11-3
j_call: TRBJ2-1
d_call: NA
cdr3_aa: CASSLEVGTEQFF
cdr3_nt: TGTGCCAGCAGCTTAGAGGTAGGGACTGAACAGTTCTTC